This passage covers 14 T cell receptor beta chains from one sample sequenced in a study of shared clonotypes between healthy human individuals. The repertoire was sequenced with immunoSEQ multiplex PCR; TCRdb's copy has only in-frame clones and lacks some. The top ten clones hold approximately 1.5% of a sample with roughly 1,100,000 clones, 70% to 80% of them seen once. Material: memory CD4+ T cells sorted from blood. Subset of the sample: CD45RA-negative fraction. Receptors were obtained from a man aged 18 to 29 in good health.

The V and J genes are TRBV5-5 and TRBJ2-2; D perhaps matches TRBD1 (5 bases). CDR3 length: 16 amino acids. V dropped 2 bases and J dropped 4 bases, with 15 bases sitting between them. Per germline, CDR1 SGHKS and CDR2 YYEKEE (reference sequence). The CDR3 nucleotides are TGTGCCAGCAGCTTTCTCCAGGGCCCCACCACCGGGGAGCTGTTTTTT. It specifies CASSFLQGPTTGELFF.

This clone has a single count. V gene TRBV6-1 combines with J gene TRBJ1-1, with D possibly being TRBD1 (5 bases). The CDR3 runs to 13 residues. V was cut by 7 bases and J by 7 bases, with 16 bases left in between. CDR1 is MNHNS and CDR2 is SASEGT in the germline V gene. CDR3 loop: CASTYRGGFEAFF. CDR3 in DNA: TGTGCCAGCACGTACCGGGGGGGTTTTGAAGCTTTCTTT.

In its sample, this clone was seen many times. This chain connects TRBV10-3 to TRBJ2-7; D gene uncertain. V was trimmed by 8 bases and J by 0 bases, leaving 8 bases between them. This CDR3 is 12 amino acids long. Germline V gene sequence: CDR1 ENHRY, CDR2 SYGVKD. The CDR3 nucleotides are TGTGCCATCGGCTTAACCTCCTACGAGCAGTACTTC. Protein: CAIGLTSYEQYF.

This chain uses TRBV4-3 with TRBJ1-5; D is undetermined. With 0 bases removed from V and 2 bases from J, the gap between germline ends came to 14 bases. The germline V gene has CDR1 LGHNA and CDR2 YSLEER. This CDR3 region has 17 residues. CDR3 bases: TGCGCCAGCAGCCAAGACGTAACGGGCCAGGGCAATCAGCCCCAGCATTTT. Its protein product is CASSQDVTGQGNQPQHF.

This clone was recorded once. V is TRBV19 and J is TRBJ2-2; no reliable D call. Trimming stripped 5 bases from V and 0 bases from J, with 10 bases between. The CDR3 has 15 amino acids. Germline-derived CDR1 and CDR2 are LNHDA and SQIVND (reference sequence). In nucleotides, the CDR3 is TGTGCCAGTAGTCAGCAGGCGACGAACACCGGGGAGCTGTTTTTT. Its translation is CASSQQATNTGELFF. The full variable domain, rest sourced from reference TRBV19 and TRBJ2-2, is DGGITQSPKYLFRKEGQNVTLSCEQNLNHDAMYWYRQDPGQGLRLIYYSQIVNDFQKGDIAEGYSVSREKKESFPLTVTSAQKNPTAFYLCASSQQATNTGELFFGEGSRLTVL.

The J gene is TRBJ2-5, the V gene TRBV5-1, with 7 bases fitting TRBD2. V lost 2 bases and J lost 3; bases outside the gene matches: 1. This CDR3 comprises 13 residues. Germline assignment: CDR1 SGHRS and CDR2 YFSETQ. CDR3 DNA sequence: TGCGCCAGCAGCTTCGGACTAGAAGAGACCCAGTACTTC. Protein product: CASSFGLEETQYF.

This rearrangement joins TRBV4-1 to TRBJ1-5; unclear D gene. The CDR3 length is 15 residues. Germline loops: CDR1 MGHRA, CDR2 YSYEKL. V lost 3 bases, J lost 6 bases, and 15 bases lay in between. CDR3 protein: CASSQTLIGFQPQHF. In nucleotides, the CDR3 is TGCGCCAGCAGCCAGACCCTTATAGGGTTTCAGCCCCAGCATTTT.

The J gene is TRBJ1-5, the V gene TRBV19; the match to TRBD1 covers 7 bases. Trimming removed 7 bases from V and 3 bases from J; junction bases left unmatched: 9. Germline V gene lookup returns CDR1 LNHDA and CDR2 SQIVND (reference sequence). This CDR3 is 15 amino acids long. CDR3 region: CASTLGQYLNQPQHF. The CDR3 coding sequence is TGTGCCAGTACCCTGGGACAGTACCTCAATCAGCCCCAGCATTTT.

V gene TRBV18 combines with J gene TRBJ2-1; tentative D call: TRBD2 (6 bases). There are 14 residues in the CDR3. V lost 6 bases and J lost 7, with 16 bases in between. Germline V gene data show CDR1 as KGHSH and CDR2 as LQKENI. The CDR3 nucleotides are TGTGCCAGCTCCCCCCTTGGAGGGATAAATGAGCAGTTCTTC. Its translation: CASSPLGGINEQFF.

To note about this clone: This sample includes further DNA sequences coding for the same CDR3. The chain is built from TRBV5-6 and TRBJ2-7, with TRBD1 identical over 8 bases. V shed 0 bases and J 2 bases; nucleotides not matched to a gene: 1. The germline V gene encodes CDR1 SGHDT and CDR2 YYEEEE. CDR3 length: 14 amino acids. DNA of the CDR3: TGTGCCAGCAGCTTGGGACAGGGGCCCTACGAGCAGTACTTC. Protein sequence: CASSLGQGPYEQYF.

As concerns this clone: Other nucleotide sequences in the sample specify the same CDR3. The chain recombines TRBV19 with TRBJ1-5, with a possible D match to TRBD1 (6 bases). V gave up 0 bases and J gave up 2 bases, with 8 bases separating them. The CDR3 is 15 residues long. CDR1 is LNHDA, CDR2 SQIVND, per germline (reference sequence). The CDR3 DNA reads as TGTGCCAGTAGTATAGATCGACAGGGCAATCAGCCCCAGCATTTT. Protein sequence: CASSIDRQGNQPQHF.

The rearrangement links TRBV5-6 to TRBJ2-2; D ambiguous. Trimming removed 5 bases from V and 4 bases from J, with 15 bases in between. This CDR3 comprises 15 residues. Germline CDR1 SGHDT, CDR2 YYEEEE. The CDR3 DNA follows: TGTGCCAGCAGTTACTTTACGGGTGGCACCGGGGAGCTGTTTTTT. This codes for CASSYFTGGTGELFF.

The rearrangement uses TRBV9 and TRBJ2-5; 7 nucleotides agree with TRBD2. The ends lost 0 bases at V and 2 bases at J; junction bases unmatched: 4. Germline V gene sequence: CDR1 SGDLS, CDR2 YYNGEE. The CDR3 runs 15 residues. The chain's CDR3 is CASSVVGTTQETQYF. As DNA, the CDR3 is TGTGCCAGCAGCGTAGTTGGGACTACACAAGAGACCCAGTACTTC.

The CDR3 DNA is TGTGCCAGTAGTATAGGGGTAGGGGAACATGAGCAGTTCTTC. The encoded protein is CASSIGVGEHEQFF. The chain is built from TRBV19 and TRBJ2-1, with D possibly TRBD1 on 5 matching bases. Germline CDR1 and CDR2: LNHDA and SQIVND (reference sequence). CDR3 length: 14 amino acids. V lost 1 base to trimming and J lost 8 bases, with 12 bases between them.